Each of the 20 T cell receptor beta chains below was sequenced from the same sample in a study of cytomegalovirus exposure and HLA in healthy donors. The primer mix had 60 Vbeta and 13 Jbeta primers. Assay: immunoSEQ multiplex PCR; the TCRdb copy retains only in-frame clones and omits some. The sample comprises approximately 150,000 clones, more than 80% of which are singletons, and roughly 7.6% rests with the top ten. Source material: PBMCs. The source of these receptors is a woman in her thirties in good health and CMV-seropositive.

This rearrangement joins TRBV6-5 to TRBJ2-3; TRBD2 might be the D (6 bases). The CDR3 extends over 12 amino acids. Germline CDR1 reads MNHEY; CDR2 reads SVGAGI. Trimming left V 5 bases short and J 14 bases short, with 17 bases between. The CDR3 bases are TGTGCCAGCAGTCGGACGGACGGGGAGGCGTATTTT. It is translated as CASSRTDGEAYF.

V usage is TRBV6-5 and J usage is TRBJ2-2; 7 bases agree with TRBD2. The germline V gene has CDR1 MNHEY and CDR2 SVGAGI. Losses at the gene ends were 4 bases for V and 2 bases for J; bases not matched to a gene: 4. The CDR3 contains 15 residues. CDR3 sequence (DNA): TGTGCCAGCAGTTCGTGGGACTATAACACCGGGGAGCTGTTTTTT. This codes for CASSSWDYNTGELFF.

V and J are TRBV30 and TRBJ1-6, with 9 bases aligning to TRBD1. After removal of 0 bases from V and 7 bases from J, the junction contained 4 bases not matched to a gene. From germline, CDR1 is GTSNPN and CDR2 SVGIG (reference sequence). CDR3 length: 15 amino acids. CDR3 loop: CAWSVGQGLNSPLHF. The CDR3 nucleotides are TGTGCCTGGAGTGTCGGACAGGGGTTGAATTCACCCCTCCACTTT.

The chain has TRBV18 and TRBJ2-1, with 10 bases lining up with TRBD2. V was pared by 5 bases and J by 2 bases, with 3 bases of the junction left unmatched. From germline, CDR1 is KGHSH and CDR2 LQKENI. This CDR3 has 15 residues. The CDR3 sequence: CASSESGGAYNEQFF. The CDR3, as DNA: TGTGCCAGCTCAGAAAGCGGGGGGGCCTACAATGAGCAGTTCTTC.

The V and J genes are TRBV5-1 and TRBJ2-5; D perhaps matches TRBD1 (6 bases). TRBJ2-7 explains the end of the DNA better; the J call may be wrong. CDR3 size: 14 residues. From germline, CDR1 is SGHRS and CDR2 YFSETQ. In nucleotides, the CDR3 is TGCGCCAGCAGCACCGGACAGTTACTCTACGAGCAGTACTTC. Residues: CASSTGQLLYEQYF.

The chain joins TRBV9 to TRBJ1-1; D is unclear. The CDR3 is 15 amino acids. Germline V lookup: CDR1 SGDLS, CDR2 YYNGEE. V lost 3 bases and J lost 4, with 16 bases in between. As DNA, the CDR3 is TGTGCCAGCAGCGGGGCCCGGGGAATCAGCACTGAAGCTTTCTTT. This encodes CASSGARGISTEAFF.

V usage is TRBV7-2 and J usage is TRBJ2-6, with TRBD2 identical over 8 bases. CDR3 length: 18 residues. CDR1 SGHTA and CDR2 FQGNSA come from the germline V gene. V shed 3 bases, J shed 0 bases, and the junction held 7 bases outside the gene matches. As DNA, the CDR3 is TGTGCCAGCAGCTTCGGCGGGGGGACTAACTCTGGGGCCAACGTCCTGACTTTC. Translation: CASSFGGGTNSGANVLTF.

Concerning this clone: The missing conserved phenylalanine or tryptophan at the end of this CDR3 makes a read error likely. J is TRBJ2-3 and V is TRBV7-8, with D possibly matching TRBD2 (6 bases). The V gene's germline CDR1 is SGHVS and CDR2 FQNEAQ. V was pared by 5 bases and J by 3 bases, with 21 bases between. CDR3 size: 17 residues. The chain's CDR3 is CASSPRMVGGGTDTQYS. CDR3 sequence (DNA): TGTGCCAGCAGCCCCAGGATGGTCGGGGGTGGAACAGATACGCAGTATTCT.

This clone turned up a few times. The CDR3 here is CASIRQGNSPLHF. CDR3 sequence (DNA): TGTGCCAGCATACGACAGGGGAATTCACCCCTCCACTTT. The rearrangement links TRBV6-6 to TRBJ1-6, with 8 bases that match TRBD1. From germline, CDR1 is MNHNY and CDR2 SVGAGI (reference sequence). The CDR3 is made up of 13 amino acids. With V trimmed by 7 bases and J by 7 bases, 3 bases remained unmatched.

The rearrangement uses TRBV9 and TRBJ1-1; no clear D. The CDR3 is made up of 15 amino acids. Germline-derived CDR1 and CDR2 are SGDLS and YYNGEE. The ends were cut back, 0 bases at V and 0 bases at J, with 9 bases in the middle. CDR3 bases: TGTGCCAGCAGCGTAGAAGCGGTCATGAACACTGAAGCTTTCTTT. This encodes CASSVEAVMNTEAFF.

This chain joins TRBV2 and TRBJ2-3, with 9 nucleotides matching TRBD1. The CDR3 totals 18 residues. V lost 4 bases and J lost 0; bases outside the gene matches: 11. Germline assignment: CDR1 SNHLY and CDR2 FYNNEI. The CDR3 DNA reads TGTGCCAGCAGTGTCACTTACAGGGGGCGGAGAAGCACAGATACGCAGTATTTT. Encoded protein: CASSVTYRGRRSTDTQYF.

This chain joins TRBV2 and TRBJ2-7, with D maybe TRBD1 (6 bases). The CDR3 is 13 amino acids. Deletions cut 10 bases from V and 2 bases from J, with 15 bases between. Germline CDR1 is SNHLY and CDR2 is FYNNEI. The CDR3 loop is CAIARDTPYEQYF. The CDR3 bases are TGTGCCATAGCCCGGGACACACCCTACGAGCAGTACTTC.

V and J are TRBV29-1 and TRBJ2-2, with 7 bases matching TRBD2. The CDR3 runs 14 residues. CDR1 and CDR2 from the germline V gene are SQVTM and ANQGSEA. In DNA form, the CDR3 reads TGCAGTGCCGGGGGGAGGGTGTACACCGGGGAGCTGTTTTTT. It encodes CSAGGRVYTGELFF.

This chain connects TRBV7-8 to TRBJ2-4, with 8 bases fitting TRBD1. This CDR3 is 17 amino acids long. Germline V gene lookup returns CDR1 SGHVS and CDR2 FQNEAQ. V shed 1 base, J shed 4 bases, and the junction held 9 bases outside the gene matches. The CDR3 reads CASSLEPWDRWKNIQYF. The CDR3 coding sequence is TGTGCCAGCAGCTTAGAACCGTGGGACAGGTGGAAAAACATTCAGTACTTC.

This chain connects TRBV7-8 to TRBJ2-3, with a weak D call TRBD1 (5 bases). Trimming removed 0 bases from V and 4 bases from J, with 14 bases in between. The CDR3 covers 16 residues. Germline-derived CDR1 and CDR2 are SGHVS and FQNEAQ. The CDR3 loop is CASSLAPQGQSDTQYF. Here the CDR3 DNA reads TGTGCCAGCAGCTTAGCGCCGCAGGGTCAATCAGATACGCAGTATTTT. Looking up the rest from reference TRBV7-8 and TRBJ2-3 gives the full variable domain: GAGVSQSPRYKVAKRGQDVALRCDPISGHVSLFWYQQALGQGPEFLTYFQNEAQLDKSGLPSDRFFAERPEGSVSTLKIQRTQQEDSAVYLCASSLAPQGQSDTQYFGPGTRLTVL.

This clone has just a few counts. The rearrangement links TRBV5-1 to TRBJ1-1; a possible D gene is TRBD1 (5 bases). The CDR3 has 13 residues. V shed 5 bases and J shed 8 bases, with 16 bases lying between them. CDR1 and CDR2 from the germline V gene are SGHRS and YFSETQ. DNA of the CDR3: TGCGCCAGCAGATTCACAGGAATGAGGGAAGCTTTCTTT. Encoded protein: CASRFTGMREAFF.

J is TRBJ1-2 and V is TRBV6-6; D is possibly TRBD1 (6 bases). V dropped 7 bases and J dropped 9 bases, with 15 bases sitting between them. Per the germline V gene, CDR1 is MNHNY and CDR2 is SVGAGI (reference sequence). The CDR3 has 12 residues. This chain's CDR3 is CASTLTGSRYTF. CDR3 DNA: TGTGCCAGCACCTTGACAGGATCGCGCTACACCTTC.

The rearrangement joins TRBV2 to TRBJ2-4; unclear D gene. The germline gives CDR1 SNHLY, CDR2 FYNNEI. The CDR3 sequence is 12 residues long. V shed 5 bases and J shed 4 bases, with 6 bases lying between them. The CDR3 region is CASSLTKNIQYF. The CDR3 DNA reads as TGTGCCAGCAGTCTAACTAAAAACATTCAGTACTTC.

This clone came up a few times. J is TRBJ1-3 and V is TRBV4-1; no reliable D call. Germline-derived CDR1 and CDR2 are MGHRA and YSYEKL. Between the trimmed V and J ends, which lost 2 bases and 4 bases, there was a span of 9 bases. There are 14 residues in the CDR3. The CDR3 reads CASSQSSRGNTIYF. The CDR3 DNA reads TGCGCCAGCAGCCAAAGTAGTCGGGGAAACACCATATATTTT.

This clone was counted ten times or more. This rearrangement joins TRBV19 to TRBJ1-5; weak D call: TRBD1 (6 bases). CDR1 is LNHDA and CDR2 is SQIVND in the germline V gene (reference sequence). Trimming took off 3 bases at V and 4 bases at J, with 13 bases between the two ends. CDR3 length: 15 residues. In DNA, the CDR3 is TGTGCCAGTAGTATCTGGACAGCAGCAAATCAGCCCCAGCATTTT. Translation: CASSIWTAANQPQHF.